This is a list of T cell receptor beta chains from one sample in a study of cytomegalovirus exposure and HLA in healthy donors. Data came from immunoSEQ multiplex PCR; TCRdb stores just in-frame clones and leaves some out. The data hold roughly 100,000 clones, with roughly 80% observed a single time. Sequenced sample: PBMCs. These receptors all come from a female donor in good health and CMV-seropositive. CDR3s include the opening cysteine and the closing phenylalanine or tryptophan.

TRBJ2-7 TRBV28 CASSLQVYEQYF
TRBJ1-6 TRBV5-1 CASSSRGGQGSPLHF
TRBJ2-5 TRBV5-1 CASSIGQGALETQYF
TRBJ2-2 TRBV27 CASKQLGANTGELFF
TRBJ2-2 TRBV15 CATSRDQGTVNTGELFF
TRBJ1-4 TRBV5-1 CASKRQTTTNEKLFF
TRBJ1-2 TRBV4-3 CASSSLEGANYGYTF
TRBJ1-5 TRBV19 CASTNQQGRGNQPQHF
TRBJ1-2 TRBV5-1 CASSLAAGTGYGYTF
TRBJ2-1 TRBV7-2 CASSLVGSKRLNEQFF
TRBJ2-1 TRBV5-1 CASSLGVAVAVSYNEQFF
TRBJ2-7 TRBV10-2 CASSDGGRTSYEQYF
TRBJ2-7 TRBV7-2 CASSSGQNYEQYF
TRBJ1-3 TRBV19 CASTSTRRGAGNTIYF
TRBJ1-2 TRBV30 CAWNPMDRVHGYTF
TRBJ1-1 TRBV2 CASKRGEGENTEAFF
TRBJ2-5 TRBV6-5 CASKRLGGETQYF
TRBJ2-1 TRBV5-1 CASSRSGTVVYNEQFF
TRBJ2-1 TRBV19 CASSGQGNYNEQFF
TRBJ2-3 TRBV6-5 CASRPQGQGDTQYF
TRBJ1-3 TRBV29-1 CSARQRNTIYF
TRBJ2-4 TRBV11-2 CASSLRGQRNIQYF
TRBJ1-2 TRBV19 CATKQGVRANYGYTF
TRBJ1-5 TRBV6-6 CASSYSTGAQHF
TRBJ1-5 TRBV7-9 CASSLGTVDNQPQHF
TRBJ1-2 TRBV6-5 CASSYSYRDYGYTF
TRBJ2-1 TRBV7-9 CASRVQGHYNEQFF
TRBJ2-2 TRBV4-3 CASSAGTGYNGELFF
TRBJ1-3 TRBV7-6 CASSRRDRGNTIYF
TRBJ2-1 TRBV5-4 CASSSGGTYNEQFF
TRBJ2-7 TRBV7-9 CASSQAGDQYF
TRBJ2-7 TRBV11-2 CASSASPYEQYF
TRBJ1-1 TRBV2 CASRNGPQKTEAFF
TRBJ1-2 TRBV7-9 CASSLADRAYGYTF
TRBJ2-7 TRBV5-5 CASSFRRDYPYEQYF
TRBJ2-5 TRBV11-2 CASSLGLAGVAETQYF
TRBJ1-5 TRBV2 CASKNFYSNQPQHF
TRBJ2-4 TRBV6-5 CASTESLTGKNIQYF
TRBJ1-2 TRBV5-1 CASSLASGRIPYGYTF
TRBJ2-7 TRBV6-6 CASSFTGSRYEQYF